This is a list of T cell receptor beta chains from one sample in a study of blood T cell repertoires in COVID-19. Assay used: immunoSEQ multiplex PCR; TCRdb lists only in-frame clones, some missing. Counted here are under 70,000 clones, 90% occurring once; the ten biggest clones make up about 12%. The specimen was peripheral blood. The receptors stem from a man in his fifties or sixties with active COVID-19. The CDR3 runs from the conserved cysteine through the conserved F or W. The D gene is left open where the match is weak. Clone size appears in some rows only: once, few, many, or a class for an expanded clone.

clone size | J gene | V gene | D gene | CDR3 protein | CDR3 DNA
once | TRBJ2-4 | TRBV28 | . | CASSYDGLKNIQYF | TGTGCCAGCAGTTATGACGGACTTAAAAACATTCAGTACTTC
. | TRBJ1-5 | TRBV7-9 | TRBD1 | CASSPGQGNNKQPQHF | TGTGCCAGCAGCCCTGGACAGGGGAACAATAAACAGCCCCAGCATTTT
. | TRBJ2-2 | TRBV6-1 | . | CASSESLGLGGELFF | TGTGCCAGCAGTGAGAGTTTGGGGCTGGGCGGGGAGCTGTTTTTT
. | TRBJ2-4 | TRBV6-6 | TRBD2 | CASSRTRVEKNIQYF | TGTGCCAGCAGTCGGACTAGAGTAGAAAAAAACATTCAGTACTTC
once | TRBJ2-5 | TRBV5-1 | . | CASSLTGETQYF | TGCGCCAGCAGCTTGACAGGGGAGACCCAGTACTTC
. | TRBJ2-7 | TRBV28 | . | CASTGGYEQYF | TGTGCCAGCACTGGGGGGTACGAGCAGTACTTC
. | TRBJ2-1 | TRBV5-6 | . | CASSWETGTGVNNEQFF | TGTGCCAGCAGCTGGGAGACCGGGACTGGGGTGAACAATGAGCAGTTCTTC
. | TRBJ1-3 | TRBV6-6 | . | CASSRQGTGNTIYF | TGTGCCAGCAGCAGGCAGGGAACAGGAAACACCATATATTTT
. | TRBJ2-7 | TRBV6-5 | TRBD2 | CASSRTSAYEQYF | TGTGCCAGCAGTCGGACTAGCGCCTACGAGCAGTACTTC
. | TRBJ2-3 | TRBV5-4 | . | CASSPTPGQTDTQYF | TGTGCCAGCAGCCCGACCCCTGGACAGACAGATACGCAGTATTTT
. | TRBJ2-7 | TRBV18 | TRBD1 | CASSPTGQVNYEQYF | TGTGCCAGCTCACCGACCGGACAGGTGAACTACGAGCAGTACTTC
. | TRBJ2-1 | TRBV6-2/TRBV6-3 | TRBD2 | CASSGLAGDRNEQFF | TGTGCCAGCAGCGGTTTAGCGGGAGATCGTAATGAGCAGTTCTTC
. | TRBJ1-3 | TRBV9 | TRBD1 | CASSGRNRGTAGNTIYF | TGTGCCAGCAGCGGACGAAACAGGGGAACCGCCGGAAACACCATATATTTT
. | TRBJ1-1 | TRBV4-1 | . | CASSPTTQGPSEAFF | TGCGCCAGCAGCCCAACTACCCAGGGGCCCTCTGAAGCTTTCTTT
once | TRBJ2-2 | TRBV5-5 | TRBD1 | CASSFTLGQQMNTGELFF | TGTGCCAGCAGCTTCACCCTGGGACAGCAAATGAACACCGGGGAGCTGTTTTTT
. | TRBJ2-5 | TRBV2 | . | CASSPRVLETQYF | TGTGCCAGCAGTCCTCGGGTCTTAGAGACCCAGTACTTC
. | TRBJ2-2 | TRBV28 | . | CASSLYGGLSTGELFF | TGTGCCAGCAGTTTATACGGGGGGCTCAGCACCGGGGAGCTGTTTTTT
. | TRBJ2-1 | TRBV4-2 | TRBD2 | CASSQEARGGSYNEQFF | TGTGCCAGCAGCCAAGAGGCGCGGGGGGGATCCTACAATGAGCAGTTCTTC
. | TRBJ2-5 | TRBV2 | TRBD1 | CASSKAGTGQETQYF | TGTGCCAGCAGCAAGGCCGGGACAGGACAAGAGACCCAGTACTTC
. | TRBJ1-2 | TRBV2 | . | CATKETHNYGYTF | TGTGCCACCAAGGAGACCCACAACTATGGCTACACCTTC
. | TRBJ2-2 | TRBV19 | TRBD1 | CASSRQGLNTGELFF | TGTGCCAGTAGCCGACAGGGTTTGAACACCGGGGAGCTGTTTTTT
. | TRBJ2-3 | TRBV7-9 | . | CASSSTTDTQYF | TGTGCCAGCAGCTCAACCACTGATACGCAGTATTTT
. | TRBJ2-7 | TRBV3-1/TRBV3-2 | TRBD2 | CASSPTLAGEYEQYF | TGTGCCAGCAGTCCAACACTAGCGGGAGAATACGAGCAGTACTTC
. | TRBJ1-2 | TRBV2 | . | CASSEQGNGYTF | TGTGCCAGCAGTGAACAGGGTAACGGCTACACCTTC
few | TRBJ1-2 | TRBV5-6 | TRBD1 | CASSQGGSYGYTF | TGTGCCAGCAGCCAGGGGGGTTCCTATGGCTACACCTTC
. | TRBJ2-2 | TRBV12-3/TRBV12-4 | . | CASSPREAGELFF | TGTGCCAGCAGCCCTCGTGAGGCCGGGGAGCTGTTTTTT
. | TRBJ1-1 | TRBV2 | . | CASNTGGWSTEAFF | TGTGCCAGCAATACGGGGGGCTGGAGTACTGAAGCTTTCTTT
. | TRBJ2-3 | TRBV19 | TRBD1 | CASSDGTGGRDTQYF | TGTGCCAGTAGTGATGGGACAGGGGGACGGGATACGCAGTATTTT
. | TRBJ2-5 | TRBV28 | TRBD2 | CASSISGGAGETQYF | TGTGCCAGCAGTATAAGCGGGGGGGCCGGAGAGACCCAGTACTTC
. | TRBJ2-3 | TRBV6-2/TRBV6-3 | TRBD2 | CASSYLSGSTDTQYF | TGTGCCAGCAGTTACCTAAGCGGGAGTACAGATACGCAGTATTTT
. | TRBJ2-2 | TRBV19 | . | CASSMRETGNTGELFF | TGTGCCAGTAGTATGAGGGAGACAGGGAACACCGGGGAGCTGTTTTTT
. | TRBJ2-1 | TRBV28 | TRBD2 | CASSPPSGGGNEQFF | TGTGCCAGCAGTCCACCTAGCGGAGGCGGCAATGAGCAGTTCTTC
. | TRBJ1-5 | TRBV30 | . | CAWGQRNNQPQHF | TGTGCCTGGGGACAGAGGAACAATCAGCCCCAGCATTTT
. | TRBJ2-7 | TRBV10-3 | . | CASAARDSYEQYF | TGTGCATCCGCCGCTAGAGACTCCTACGAGCAGTACTTC
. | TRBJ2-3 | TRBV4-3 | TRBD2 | CASSQDLNSGRGTDTQYF | TGCGCCAGCAGCCAAGACTTAAATAGCGGGAGAGGGACAGATACGCAGTATTTT
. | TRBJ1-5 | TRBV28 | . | CASSPNQPQHF | TGTGCCAGCAGCCCGAATCAGCCCCAGCATTTT
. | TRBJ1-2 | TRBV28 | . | CASAEGSEYGYTF | TGTGCCAGCGCCGAGGGATCTGAGTATGGCTACACCTTC
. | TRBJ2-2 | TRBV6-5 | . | CASTRGSPGELFF | TGTGCCAGCACCAGGGGAAGTCCGGGGGAGCTGTTTTTT
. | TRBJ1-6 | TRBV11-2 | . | CASTLFPPRLHSPLHF | TGTGCCAGCACCCTTTTTCCCCCCAGGTTGCATTCACCCCTCCACTTT
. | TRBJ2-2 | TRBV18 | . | CASCGGVLTGELFF | TGTGCCAGCTGCGGCGGGGTCCTGACCGGGGAGCTGTTTTTT
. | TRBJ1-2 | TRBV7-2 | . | CASSLANTGYGGYTF | TGTGCCAGCAGCTTAGCGAACACAGGGTACGGTGGCTACACCTTC
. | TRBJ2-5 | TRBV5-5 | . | CASRRQASETQYF | TGTGCCAGCAGACGACAGGCCAGTGAGACCCAGTACTTC